Shown below are 8 T cell receptor beta chains from a single sample sequenced in a study of blood T cell repertoires in COVID-19. Sequencing used immunoSEQ multiplex PCR; TCRdb keeps in-frame clones, though not all of them. The sample contains around 400,000 clones, roughly 90% of which appear only once. The sequenced sample consisted of PBMCs or T cells enriched from blood (not recorded which). The receptors were sampled from a woman aged 18 to 35 who had been exposed to COVID-19.

CDR3 amino acids: CASSLGTPRKLFF. The CDR3, as DNA: TGTGCCAGCAGCTTAGGAACTCCTCGAAAACTGTTTTTT. The genes are TRBV7-9 and TRBJ1-4; D is ambiguous. CDR3 length: 13 amino acids. The germline V gene encodes CDR1 SEHNR and CDR2 FQNEAQ (reference sequence). Between the trimmed V and J ends, which lost 1 base and 10 bases, there was a span of 10 bases. The whole variable domain, filled in from reference TRBV7-9 and TRBJ1-4, reads DTGVSQNPRHKITKRGQNVTFRCDPISEHNRLYWYRQTLGQGPEFLTYFQNEAQLEKSRLLSDRFSAERPKGSFSTLEIQRTEQGDSAMYLCASSLGTPRKLFFGSGTQLSVL.

The chain is built from TRBV2 and TRBJ1-3; D may be TRBD1 (6 bases). This CDR3 has 18 residues. V lost 4 bases and J lost 1, with 20 bases in between. The germline V gene has CDR1 SNHLY and CDR2 FYNNEI. The CDR3 sequence is CASSGTATARVSGNTIYF. Written as DNA, the CDR3 is TGTGCCAGCAGTGGGACAGCCACAGCTAGAGTTTCTGGAAACACCATATATTTT. The full variable domain, its missing parts supplied by reference TRBV2 and TRBJ1-3, is EPEVTQTPSHQVTQMGQEVILRCVPISNHLYFYWYRQILGQKVEFLVSFYNNEISEKSEIFDDQFSVERPDGSNFTLKIRSTKLEDSAMYFCASSGTATARVSGNTIYFGEGSWLTVV.

The CDR3 loop reads CASSQGRFAEAFF. The CDR3, as DNA: TGTGCCAGCAGCCAAGGGAGGTTCGCTGAAGCTTTCTTT. V is TRBV3-1 (or the pseudogene TRBV3-2) and J is TRBJ1-1; no definite D call. This CDR3 has 13 residues. CDR1 is LGHDT, CDR2 YNNKEL, per germline (reference sequence). V lost 1 base and J 6 bases, leaving 9 bases between the germline ends.

The chain links TRBV28 to TRBJ1-5; no definite D call. V dropped 1 base and J dropped 0 bases, with 10 bases sitting between them. The CDR3 loop spans 16 amino acids. Germline CDR1 and CDR2: MDHEN and SYDVKM. The CDR3 DNA reads TGTGCCAGCAGTTTATCTTTCAGATATAGCAATCAGCCCCAGCATTTT. This codes for CASSLSFRYSNQPQHF.

The chain carries TRBV3-1 (or the pseudogene TRBV3-2) and TRBJ1-3; D call uncertain. CDR3 length: 16 residues. The V end was cut by 0 bases, the J end by 0 bases, with 9 bases between. From germline, CDR1 is LGHDT and CDR2 YNNKEL (reference sequence). The CDR3 DNA reads TGTGCCAGCAGCCAAGATCGGGTTGTCTCTGGAAACACCATATATTTT. It translates to CASSQDRVVSGNTIYF.

This clone was counted once. V and J are TRBV16 and TRBJ2-7, with D perhaps TRBD1 (5 bases). The CDR3 sequence is 13 residues long. Germline V lookup: CDR1 KGHSY, CDR2 FQNENV. The V gene lost 5 bases and the J gene lost 3 bases, with 11 bases spanning the gap. Here the CDR3 DNA reads TGTGCCAGCAGCTTTGACAGCCACTACGAGCAGTACTTC. Protein: CASSFDSHYEQYF.

This rearrangement joins TRBV7-6 to TRBJ2-1, with TRBD2 as a possible D gene (6 bases). This CDR3 has 16 residues. V was cut by 0 bases and J by 6 bases, with 15 bases left in between. Germline V lookup: CDR1 SGHVS, CDR2 FNYEAQ. The CDR3 protein is CASSLAAGLSINEQFF. Written as DNA, the CDR3 is TGTGCCAGCAGCTTAGCGGCGGGACTCTCAATCAATGAGCAGTTCTTC.

This chain connects TRBV28 to TRBJ2-3, with 10 positions matching TRBD2. Germline trimming cut 9 bases from V and 1 base from J; bases unmatched to any gene: 7. This CDR3 is built from 15 residues. Germline CDR1 and CDR2: MDHEN and SYDVKM. CDR3 in DNA: TGTGCCAGAATAATAGGGACTAGCGGCACAGATACGCAGTATTTT. Protein sequence: CARIIGTSGTDTQYF.